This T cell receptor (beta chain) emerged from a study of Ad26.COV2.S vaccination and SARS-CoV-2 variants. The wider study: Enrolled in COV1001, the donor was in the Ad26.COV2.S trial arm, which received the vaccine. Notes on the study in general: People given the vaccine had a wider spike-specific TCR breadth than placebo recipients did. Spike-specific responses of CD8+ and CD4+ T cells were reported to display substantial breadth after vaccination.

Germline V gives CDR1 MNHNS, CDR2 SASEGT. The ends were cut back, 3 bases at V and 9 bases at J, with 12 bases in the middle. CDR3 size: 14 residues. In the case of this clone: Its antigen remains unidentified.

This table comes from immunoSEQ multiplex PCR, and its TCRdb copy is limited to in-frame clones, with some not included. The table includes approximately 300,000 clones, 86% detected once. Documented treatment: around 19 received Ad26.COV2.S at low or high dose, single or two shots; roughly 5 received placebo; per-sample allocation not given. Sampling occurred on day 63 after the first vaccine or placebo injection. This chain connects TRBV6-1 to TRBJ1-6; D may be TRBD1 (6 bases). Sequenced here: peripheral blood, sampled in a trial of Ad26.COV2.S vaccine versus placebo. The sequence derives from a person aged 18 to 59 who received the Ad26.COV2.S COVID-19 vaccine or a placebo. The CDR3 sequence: CASSEAGVGSPLHF. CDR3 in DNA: TGTGCCAGCAGTGAGGCAGGGGTAGGTTCACCCCTCCACTTT.